Listed below are T cell receptor beta chains from one sample, sequenced in a study of blood T cell repertoires in COVID-19. TCRdb's table, derived via immunoSEQ multiplex PCR, lists solely in-frame clones and lacks some. The repertoire holds 80,000 to 100,000 clones, with 75% to 95% as singletons. Sequencing was done on a sample of peripheral blood. The receptors were sampled from a man in his 60s with acute or convalescent COVID-19. Both conserved end residues are part of each CDR3. D genes are given only for firm matches. The listing skips clone size in some rows; elsewhere it reads once, few, many or a size class.

>TRBJ1-2|TRBV18|.|.
TGTGCCAGCTCACCACAAGGGGACTATGGCTACACCTTC
CASSPQGDYGYTF
>TRBJ2-1|TRBV3-1/TRBV3-2|.|.
TGTGCCAGCAGCCAAGGAAGTCAGGGATGGAATGAGCAGTTCTTC
CASSQGSQGWNEQFF
>TRBJ1-3|TRBV5-6|.|.
TGTGCCAGCAGCTTGGGGTACTCAATCGCAGGAAACACCATATATTTT
CASSLGYSIAGNTIYF
>TRBJ1-2|TRBV7-2|.|.
TGTGCCAGCAGCCCCTACAGAACGATAAACTATGGCTACACCTTC
CASSPYRTINYGYTF
>TRBJ1-1|TRBV14|TRBD1|.
TGTGCCAGCAGCCAATACCGGGACAGTGGCACTGAAGCTTTCTTT
CASSQYRDSGTEAFF
>TRBJ2-4|TRBV15|TRBD1|few
TGTGCCACCAGCAGAGATCAGGGGGACATTCAGTACTTC
CATSRDQGDIQYF
>TRBJ1-4|TRBV19|TRBD1|.
TGTGCCAGCAAACGGACAGGTCGGGATGAAAAACTGTTTTTT
CASKRTGRDEKLFF
>TRBJ2-7|TRBV2|TRBD1|.
TGTGCCAGCATTCCTGGGACAGGTCCCTACGAGCAGTACTTC
CASIPGTGPYEQYF
>TRBJ1-2|TRBV6-1|TRBD1|once
TGTGCCAGCAGTGAATCGCGACCAACAGGGGTGGCGGGCTACACCTTC
CASSESRPTGVAGYTF
>TRBJ2-1|TRBV30|TRBD2|.
TGTGCCTGGAGTAAGGGACTAGCCCACTACAATGAGCAGTTCTTC
CAWSKGLAHYNEQFF
>TRBJ2-2|TRBV6-5|TRBD1|.
TGTGCCAGCAGTTATCCCGGGACAGGGACCGGGGAGCTGTTTTTT
CASSYPGTGTGELFF
>TRBJ1-5|TRBV5-1|TRBD1|.
TGCGCCACCGCGAGGGACAGGGGTCAGCCCCAGCATTTT
CATARDRGQPQHF
>TRBJ1-1|TRBV12-3/TRBV12-4|TRBD1|.
TGTGCCAGCAGATCTGGACAGGGTGGGCGAGCTTTCTTT
CASRSGQGGRAFF
>TRBJ1-6|TRBV6-6|TRBD1|once
TGTGCCAGCGGCCCGGGGGACAGGGTTAGCTCACCCCTCCACTTT
CASGPGDRVSSPLHF
>TRBJ1-1|TRBV2|TRBD1|.
TGTGCCAGCACCAGACCCCGGACAGGGGCTGAAGCTTTCTTT
CASTRPRTGAEAFF
>TRBJ1-1|TRBV28|.|once
TGTGCCAGCAGTCCCGGGGGGGGCCCAAACACTGAAGCTTTCTTT
CASSPGGGPNTEAFF
>TRBJ1-2|TRBV9|TRBD1|once
TGTGCCAGCAGCGCGCGGCCGGGACAGAACTATGGCTACACCTTC
CASSARPGQNYGYTF
>TRBJ1-2|TRBV6-6|TRBD1|.
TGTGCCAGCAGGGGACAGGGTCGGCACTATGGCTACACCTTC
CASRGQGRHYGYTF
>TRBJ2-2|TRBV5-1|TRBD1|.
TGCGCCAGCTCCTCGACAGGGGGCGACCTCTCGAGAGAGCTGTTTTTT
CASSSTGGDLSRELFF
>TRBJ1-1|TRBV19|TRBD1|.
TGTGCCAGTAGAGGAGGGGACAGGGTTGGCAACACTGAAGCTTTCTTT
CASRGGDRVGNTEAFF
>TRBJ2-4|TRBV3-1/TRBV3-2|.|.
TGTGCCAGCAGCCCCCGCCACCCAGGGACTGGAAACATTCAGTACTTC
CASSPRHPGTGNIQYF
>TRBJ1-5|TRBV3-1/TRBV3-2|TRBD1|.
TGTGCCAGCAGCCTACAGGGGGCTGGGGGTAATCAGCCCCAGCATTTT
CASSLQGAGGNQPQHF
>TRBJ1-1|TRBV29-1|.|.
TGCAGCGTTGAAGTCAGGTCTGACACTGAAGCTTTCTTT
CSVEVRSDTEAFF
>TRBJ1-1|TRBV29-1|.|.
TGCAGCGTTGAATATGAACCGGGGACTGAAGCTTTCTTT
CSVEYEPGTEAFF
>TRBJ1-2|TRBV7-9|.|few
TGTGCCAGCAGCTTCCCGGAAGGCGGCGGCTACACCTTC
CASSFPEGGGYTF
>TRBJ1-2|TRBV7-9|.|.
TGTGCCAGCAGCTTAAGTGGGACAAAAATTTATGGCTACACCTTC
CASSLSGTKIYGYTF
>TRBJ1-2|TRBV10-3|TRBD1|.
TGTGCCATCAGTCTCCGGGACAGGGGTGGCTATGGCTACACCTTC
CAISLRDRGGYGYTF
>TRBJ1-6|TRBV6-5|.|once
TGTGCCAGCAGTTACTCCACGGGGTTCAATTCACCCCTCCACTTT
CASSYSTGFNSPLHF
>TRBJ1-2|TRBV2|.|.
TGTGCCAGCAGTACGCAGGGGTTTGCTAACTATGGCTACACCTTC
CASSTQGFANYGYTF
>TRBJ2-5|TRBV5-1|TRBD1|.
TGCGCCAGCAGCCTACACCCGGGACAGGGGGCGGGAGAGACCCAGTACTTC
CASSLHPGQGAGETQYF
>TRBJ1-5|TRBV2|TRBD1|once
TGTGCCAGCAGTTACACCGGGACAGGGAGGCATGACCAGCCCCAGCATTTT
CASSYTGTGRHDQPQHF
>TRBJ1-2|TRBV19|.|.
TGTGCCAGTAGTGTATCGTTGGGCAGCCGTGGGGGCTACACCTTC
CASSVSLGSRGGYTF
>TRBJ1-5|TRBV7-2|.|.
TGTGCCAGCAGTCCTGGCGGCAGCCAAATCCCCCAGCATTTT
CASSPGGSQIPQHF
>TRBJ1-1|TRBV4-1|TRBD1|.
TGCGCCAGCAGCCGAGGACAGGGTGGAACTGAAGCTTTCTTT
CASSRGQGGTEAFF
>TRBJ1-2|TRBV5-6|.|once
TGTGCCAGCAGCGTTACAGACAGAAGCTATGGCTACACCTTC
CASSVTDRSYGYTF
>TRBJ1-6|TRBV6-5|TRBD1|.
TGTGCCAGCAGTCACAAGGACAGGGTCACGTCACCCCTCCACTTT
CASSHKDRVTSPLHF
>TRBJ2-5|TRBV15|.|.
TGTGCCACCAGCACGACAGTCCAAGAGACCCAGTACTTC
CATSTTVQETQYF
>TRBJ1-1|TRBV7-9|.|.
TGTGCCAGCAGCTTAGAAGGGAGGACTGAAGCTTTCTTT
CASSLEGRTEAFF
>TRBJ1-2|TRBV10-1|.|.
TGCGCCAGCAGTGAGTGGAGGGCCGCCTTCTGGGGCTACACCTTC
CASSEWRAAFWGYTF
>TRBJ1-5|TRBV18|TRBD1|once
TGTGCCAGCTCACCAAACGACAGGGGCGATCAGCCCCAGCATTTT
CASSPNDRGDQPQHF
>TRBJ1-1|TRBV11-2|.|.
TGTGCCAGCAGCTTCGGGGTGTGGGACACTGAAGCTTTCTTT
CASSFGVWDTEAFF
>TRBJ2-5|TRBV30|TRBD2|.
TGTGCCTGGGGACAGGGACTAGCGGGGGGGTTCCAAGAGACCCAGTACTTC
CAWGQGLAGGFQETQYF
>TRBJ1-3|TRBV30|.|.
TGTGCCTGGAGCTCTCGACAGGAGATCTCTGGAAACACCATATATTTT
CAWSSRQEISGNTIYF
>TRBJ1-1|TRBV4-2|.|.
TGTGCCAGCAGCCAAGGCAGCCCCCGGGGCACTGAAGCTTTCTTT
CASSQGSPRGTEAFF
>TRBJ1-1|TRBV29-1|.|.
TGCAGCGTTAAAGACGGGGGGAACACTGAAGCTTTCTTT
CSVKDGGNTEAFF
>TRBJ1-2|TRBV5-1|TRBD1|.
TGCGCCAGCAGCCCAGGACAGGGAGGGTTCTATGGCTACACCTTC
CASSPGQGGFYGYTF
>TRBJ2-2|TRBV5-1|.|.
TGCGCCAGCAGCTTTAATCGGGGGGCGCGATCCGGGGAGCTGTTTTTT
CASSFNRGARSGELFF
>TRBJ2-3|TRBV6-4|TRBD2|.
TGTGCCAGCAGTAGCGGGGGCACAGATACGCAGTATTTT
CASSSGGTDTQYF
>TRBJ2-2|TRBV7-2|TRBD2|.
TGTGCCAGCAGCCCGCGGGGGGCGGGGGCGAACACCGGGGAGCTGTTTTTT
CASSPRGAGANTGELFF
>TRBJ1-5|TRBV2|TRBD1|.
TGTGCCAGCAGCGACAGGGTCGGGAATCAGCCCCAGCATTTT
CASSDRVGNQPQHF
>TRBJ1-5|TRBV7-2|TRBD1|.
TGTGCCAGCAGCCCGAACAGGGGTCAGGGCAATCAGCCCCAGCATTTT
CASSPNRGQGNQPQHF
>TRBJ2-7|TRBV6-5|TRBD2|.
TGTGCCAGCAGCTTAGCGGGGGGGCTTGGCGAGCAGTACTTC
CASSLAGGLGEQYF
>TRBJ1-6|TRBV6-5|TRBD1|.
TGTGCCAGCAGGGGACAGGGCTATGATTCACCCCTCCACTTT
CASRGQGYDSPLHF
>TRBJ1-2|TRBV19|.|.
TGTGCCAGTAGTACAAGCCCGACAGGATGGGGCTATGGCTACACCTTC
CASSTSPTGWGYGYTF
>TRBJ1-5|TRBV18|.|.
TGTGCCAGCTCACCCGGGATCGGCGGTAGCAATCAGCCCCAGCATTTT
CASSPGIGGSNQPQHF